This note documents a single TCR beta chain sequence. Its antigen is as yet unknown. It may be a read error: a sequence one base away is much more abundant. The sample comes from a study of glioma-infiltrating T cells. Using RNA template, CDR3s of TCR alpha and beta were amplified with iRepertoire arm-PCR. From the multiplex PCR reads, TCRdb called clonotypes with MiXCR, one entry per CDR3 protein. The repertoire holds about 400,000 distinct CDR3 sequences, with roughly two fifths as singletons. Whole-study results and caveats: Tissue-blood divergence was below expectation in non-neoplastic patients, above in gliomas.

The V gene's germline CDR1 is LNHNV and CDR2 YYDKDF (reference sequence). This CDR3 comprises 15 residues. This clonotype was sampled from a human donor with low-grade glioma or glioblastoma, undergoing nonglioma brain surgery, or in good health (not recorded which). Sequenced sample: glioma tissue, nonneoplastic brain tissue, or PBMCs (not recorded which). The J gene is TRBJ2-1, the V gene TRBV15; a possible D gene is TRBD2 (6 bases). The CDR3 here is CATCRDGGPGDEQFF. The DNA of the CDR3 is TGTGCCACCTGCAGAGATGGAGGGCCTGGAGATGAGCAGTTCTTC. Drawing the rest from reference TRBV15 and TRBJ2-1, the complete variable domain is DAMVIQNPRYQVTQFGKPVTLSCSQTLNHNVMYWYQQKSSQAPKLLFHYYDKDFNNEADTPDNFQSRRPNTSFCFLDIRSPGLGDTAMYLCATCRDGGPGDEQFFGPGTRLTVL.